Below are 12 T cell receptor beta chains sequenced from a single sample in a study of T cell responses to AZD1222 COVID-19 vaccine. Clones were read by immunoSEQ multiplex PCR, and TCRdb kept only the in-frame ones, dropping some. The table has roughly 120,000 clones, 85% to 95% seen once. The sequences come from peripheral blood, collected on day 0 of AZD1222 vaccination. These receptors all come from an adult in good health.

The rearrangement uses TRBV30 and TRBJ1-2, with no clear D. This CDR3 is built from 12 residues. Germline V CDR1 and CDR2: GTSNPN, SVGIG (reference sequence). Trimming pared 0 bases from V and 6 bases from J, leaving 8 bases between. CDR3 sequence reads: CAWSVLEDGYTF. As DNA, the CDR3 is TGTGCCTGGAGTGTACTAGAGGATGGCTACACCTTC.

J is TRBJ2-1 and V is TRBV4-1; 12 positions match TRBD1. Germline CDR1 and CDR2: MGHRA and YSYEKL. Trimming removed 1 base from V and 15 bases from J; junction bases left unmatched: 1. This CDR3 is 12 amino acids long. CDR3 in amino acids: CASSQGDRGPFF. CDR3 DNA sequence: TGCGCCAGCAGCCAAGGGGACAGGGGGCCGTTCTTC.

The chain joins TRBV3-1 (or the pseudogene TRBV3-2) to TRBJ2-7; D unclear. V was cut by 1 base and J by 9 bases, with 10 bases left in between. Per the germline V gene, CDR1 is LGHDT and CDR2 is YNNKEL (reference sequence). The CDR3 totals 12 residues. The CDR3 protein is CASSQGRSVQYF. DNA for the CDR3: TGTGCCAGCAGCCAAGGCAGGTCGGTGCAGTACTTC.

The rearrangement uses TRBV2 and TRBJ1-6, with a weak D call TRBD1 (6 bases). This CDR3 contains 13 residues. Looked up from germline, CDR1 is SNHLY and CDR2 is FYNNEI. The V end lost 5 bases, the J end lost 8 bases, and 10 bases lay between the germline ends. This CDR3 reads CASSWDMDSPLHF. CDR3 DNA: TGTGCCAGCAGTTGGGACATGGATTCACCCCTCCACTTT.

The rearrangement joins TRBV5-1 to TRBJ2-2; TRBD2 agrees at 11 bases. Germline V gene sequence: CDR1 SGHRS, CDR2 YFSETQ. The CDR3 length is 17 residues. The V gene end was trimmed by 6 bases and the J gene end by 0 bases; junction bases not matched to a gene: 7. CDR3 coding DNA: TGCGCCAGCAAGACTAGCGGGGATAGCGCGAACACCGGGGAGCTGTTTTTT. This encodes CASKTSGDSANTGELFF.

The chain employs TRBV7-9 and TRBJ2-2; unclear D gene. The CDR3 covers 12 residues. The germline V and J ends were trimmed by 3 bases and 6 bases, with 5 bases remaining between them. From germline, CDR1 is SEHNR and CDR2 FQNEAQ (reference sequence). CDR3: CASSFEAGELFF. CDR3 coding DNA: TGTGCCAGCAGCTTCGAGGCCGGGGAGCTGTTTTTT.

The J gene is TRBJ2-7, the V gene TRBV12-5; the D gene is possibly TRBD2 (5 bases). The V and J ends lost 1 base and 6 bases respectively, with 13 bases between them. The germline CDR1 and CDR2 sequences are LGHNT and FRNRAP. The CDR3 is 14 amino acids. CDR3 DNA: TGTGCTAGTGGTTTGGAAACTAGGGCGGGCGAGCAGTACTTC. Residues: CASGLETRAGEQYF.

The chain uses TRBV18 and TRBJ2-3; 7 bases fit TRBD1. The CDR3 covers 15 residues. Trimming removed 6 bases from V and 2 bases from J; junction bases left unmatched: 8. CDR1 and CDR2 (germline): KGHSH, LQKENI. The CDR3 is CASSQNRGPTDTQYF. CDR3 bases: TGTGCCAGCTCTCAAAACAGGGGCCCCACAGATACGCAGTATTTT.

The V gene is TRBV7-9, the J gene TRBJ1-1; the D is unclear. CDR3 size: 14 residues. V lost 1 base, J lost 4 bases, and 10 bases lay in between. The V gene's germline CDR1 is SEHNR and CDR2 FQNEAQ (reference sequence). The CDR3 DNA reads TGTGCCAGCAGCTTAGTGTCCGGAGGCACTGAAGCTTTCTTT. This encodes CASSLVSGGTEAFF.

This clone was observed a single time. The J gene is TRBJ1-1, the V gene TRBV19, with D possibly matching TRBD1 (6 bases). V was pared by 4 bases and J by 0 bases, with 15 bases between. Germline V gives CDR1 LNHDA, CDR2 SQIVND (reference sequence). CDR3 size: 16 residues. The CDR3 sequence: CASSSWTATVNTEAFF. CDR3 sequence (DNA): TGTGCCAGTAGTAGCTGGACAGCCACGGTGAACACTGAAGCTTTCTTT. The full variable domain, rest sourced from reference TRBV19 and TRBJ1-1, is DGGITQSPKYLFRKEGQNVTLSCEQNLNHDAMYWYRQDPGQGLRLIYYSQIVNDFQKGDIAEGYSVSREKKESFPLTVTSAQKNPTAFYLCASSSWTATVNTEAFFGQGTRLTVV.

The J gene is TRBJ2-1, the V gene TRBV7-2; TRBD1 is a possible D gene (6 bases). The germline CDR1 and CDR2 sequences are SGHTA and FQGNSA. V shed 5 bases and J shed 0 bases, with 11 bases lying between them. CDR3 length: 15 residues. The chain's CDR3 is CASSPDRSSYNEQFF. DNA of the CDR3: TGTGCCAGCAGCCCCGACAGGAGCTCCTACAATGAGCAGTTCTTC.

The chain joins TRBV5-1 to TRBJ1-5, with D uncertain. The V end lost 4 bases, the J end lost 0 bases, and 5 bases lay between the germline ends. This CDR3 has 13 residues. In germline, CDR1 is SGHRS, CDR2 YFSETQ. The CDR3 loop reads CASSQYSNQPQHF. CDR3 nucleotide sequence: TGCGCCAGCAGCCAGTATAGCAATCAGCCCCAGCATTTT.